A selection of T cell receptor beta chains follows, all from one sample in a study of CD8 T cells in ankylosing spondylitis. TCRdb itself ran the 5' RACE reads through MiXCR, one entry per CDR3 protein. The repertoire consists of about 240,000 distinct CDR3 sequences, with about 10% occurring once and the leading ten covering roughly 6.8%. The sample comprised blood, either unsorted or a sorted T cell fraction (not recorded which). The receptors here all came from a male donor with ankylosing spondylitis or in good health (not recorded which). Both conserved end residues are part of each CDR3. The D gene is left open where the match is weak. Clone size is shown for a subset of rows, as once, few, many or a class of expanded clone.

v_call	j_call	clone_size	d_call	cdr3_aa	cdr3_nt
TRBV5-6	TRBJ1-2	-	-	CASSLAAGNYGYTF	TGTGCCAGCAGCTTGGCCGCGGGGAACTATGGCTACACCTTC
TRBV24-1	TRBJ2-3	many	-	CATSAGSGFTDTQYF	TGTGCCACCAGCGCGGGCTCCGGCTTCACAGATACGCAGTATTTT
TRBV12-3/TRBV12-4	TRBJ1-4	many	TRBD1	CASSSDRVGEKLFF	TGTGCCAGCAGTTCCGACAGGGTGGGAGAAAAACTGTTTTTT
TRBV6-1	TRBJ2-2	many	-	CASSAERFPGELFF	TGTGCCAGCAGTGCGGAAAGGTTTCCCGGGGAGCTGTTTTTT
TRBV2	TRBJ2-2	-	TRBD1	CASSSGTGGLGTGELFF	TGTGCCAGCAGTTCCGGGACAGGGGGCTTGGGGACCGGGGAGCTGTTTTTT
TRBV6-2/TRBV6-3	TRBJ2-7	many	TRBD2	CASSKMTSGSSYEQYF	TGTGCCAGCAGTAAGATGACTAGCGGGAGTTCCTACGAGCAGTACTTC
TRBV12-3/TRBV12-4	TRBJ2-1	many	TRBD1	CASSVGTDSYNEQFF	TGTGCCAGCAGTGTAGGGACAGATTCCTACAATGAGCAGTTCTTC
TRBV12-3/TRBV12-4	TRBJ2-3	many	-	CASSFGRQYTDTQYF	TGTGCCAGCAGTTTTGGGCGGCAGTACACAGATACGCAGTATTTT
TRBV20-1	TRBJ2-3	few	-	CSARDKASRVGGTDTQYF	TGCAGTGCTAGAGATAAAGCTAGCCGGGTGGGTGGTACAGATACGCAGTATTTT
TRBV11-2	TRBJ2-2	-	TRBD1	CASRHPRGRRTGELFF	TGTGCCAGCAGACATCCCAGGGGGCGGCGCACCGGGGAGCTGTTTTTT
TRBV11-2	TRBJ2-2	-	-	CASSLPFRASTGELFF	TGTGCCAGCAGCCTACCATTCAGGGCTAGTACCGGGGAGCTGTTTTTT
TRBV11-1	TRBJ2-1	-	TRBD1	CASSEDRAGEFF	TGTGCCAGCAGCGAGGACAGGGCAGGGGAATTCTTC
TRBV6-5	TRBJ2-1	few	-	CASSDSGKNNEQFF	TGTGCCAGCAGTGACTCCGGGAAAAACAATGAGCAGTTCTTC
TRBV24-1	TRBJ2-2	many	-	CATSDATGELFF	TGTGCCACCAGTGACGCTACCGGGGAGCTGTTTTTT
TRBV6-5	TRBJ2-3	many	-	CASSYWEKADTQYF	TGTGCCAGCAGTTATTGGGAGAAAGCCGATACGCAGTATTTT
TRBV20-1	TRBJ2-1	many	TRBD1	CSARGLEAYNEQFF	TGCAGTGCCAGGGGGCTTGAGGCCTACAATGAGCAGTTCTTC
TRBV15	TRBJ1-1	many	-	CATAQGRGTEAFF	TGTGCCACCGCGCAGGGGCGGGGCACTGAAGCTTTCTTT
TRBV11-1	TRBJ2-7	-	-	CASSQGGDSLEQYF	TGTGCCAGCAGCCAGGGTGGGGATTCACTCGAGCAGTACTTC
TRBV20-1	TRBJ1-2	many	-	CSARSSTYGYTF	TGCAGTGCTAGGTCCTCTACCTATGGCTACACCTTC
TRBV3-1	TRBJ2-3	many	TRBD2	CASSQEGLAGGGTDTQYF	TGTGCCAGCAGCCAAGAAGGGCTAGCGGGAGGCGGCACAGATACGCAGTATTTT
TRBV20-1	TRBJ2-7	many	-	CSARVVGRTYEQYF	TGCAGTGCTAGAGTGGTTGGCAGAACCTACGAGCAGTACTTC
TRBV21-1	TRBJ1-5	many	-	CASSKVKYGGAQIPRHF	TGTGCCAGCAGCAAAGTAAAGTATGGCGGGGCGCAGATACCGAGGCATTTT
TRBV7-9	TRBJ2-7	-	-	CASSPTARAGSGEQYF	TGTGCCAGCAGCCCCACCGCTAGGGCGGGGAGTGGCGAGCAGTACTTC
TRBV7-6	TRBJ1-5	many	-	CASSLQENQPQHF	TGTGCCAGCAGCCTGCAAGAGAATCAGCCCCAGCATTTT
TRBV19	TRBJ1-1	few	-	CASNTRKKGVNTEAFF	TGTGCCAGTAACACGAGAAAGAAAGGAGTGAACACTGAAGCTTTCTTT
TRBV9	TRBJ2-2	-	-	CASSVGVTGELFF	TGTGCCAGCAGCGTAGGGGTCACCGGGGAGCTGTTTTTT
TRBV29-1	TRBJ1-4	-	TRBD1	CSVTGGAGEKLFF	TGCAGCGTCACAGGGGGCGCGGGTGAAAAACTGTTTTTT
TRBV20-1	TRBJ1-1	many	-	CSARDQAGRAFF	TGCAGTGCTAGAGATCAAGCGGGGAGGGCTTTCTTT